Detailed here is one T cell receptor (beta chain). Its matching antigen is unknown. The sample originates from a study of blood T cells in healthy people across ages. Study-level points and caveats: Donors of long life had a larger count of naive CD4+ cells and greater diversity than aged donors.

Each sample had at least 7 million PBMCs isolated. CDR1 MDHEN and CDR2 SYDVKM come from the germline V gene. Trimming removed 6 bases from V and 3 bases from J, with 17 bases in between. CDR3 length: 15 amino acids. PCR was performed a second time for roughly 7 to 12 cycles using a sample-barcoded 5' primer and a J-beta primer mix. Each CDR3 protein is one row after TCRdb ran MiXCR on the 5' RACE reads. The table includes some 760,000 distinct CDR3 sequences, roughly 25% detected once. A further study also used this sample, focusing on T cells of mothers and their children. That investigation notes: Added by the second PCR's M1S primer were sample barcodes and 2-4 random nucleotides. Among related mother-child pairs, overlap was slightly higher than in unrelated pairs, though not significantly.

The sequencing sample was made of blood. The chain couples TRBV28 to TRBJ1-2; the D gene is possibly TRBD1 (5 bases). The TCR comes from a boy between 10 and 17 years old in good health. CDR3 coding DNA: TGTGCCAGCAGATTACTAGGGGCGTCGGACTATGGCTACACCTTC. Translation gives CASRLLGASDYGYTF.